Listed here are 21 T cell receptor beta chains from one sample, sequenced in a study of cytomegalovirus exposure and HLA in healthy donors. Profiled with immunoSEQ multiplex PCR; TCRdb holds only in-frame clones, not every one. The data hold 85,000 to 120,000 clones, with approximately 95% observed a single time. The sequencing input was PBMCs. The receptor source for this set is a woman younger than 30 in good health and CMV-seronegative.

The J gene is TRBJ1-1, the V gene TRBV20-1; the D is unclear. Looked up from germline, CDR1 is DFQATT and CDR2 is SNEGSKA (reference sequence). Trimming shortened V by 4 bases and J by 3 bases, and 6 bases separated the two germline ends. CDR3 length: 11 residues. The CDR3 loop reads CSATFDTEAFF. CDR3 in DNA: TGCAGTGCTACTTTCGACACTGAAGCTTTCTTT.

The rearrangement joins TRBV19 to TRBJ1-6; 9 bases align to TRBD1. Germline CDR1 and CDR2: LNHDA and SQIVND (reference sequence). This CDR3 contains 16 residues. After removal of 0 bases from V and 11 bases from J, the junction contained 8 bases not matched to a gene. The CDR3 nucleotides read TGTGCCAGTAGTATAGATCCGGGACAGGGTGGACCACCCCTCCACTTT. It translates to CASSIDPGQGGPPLHF.

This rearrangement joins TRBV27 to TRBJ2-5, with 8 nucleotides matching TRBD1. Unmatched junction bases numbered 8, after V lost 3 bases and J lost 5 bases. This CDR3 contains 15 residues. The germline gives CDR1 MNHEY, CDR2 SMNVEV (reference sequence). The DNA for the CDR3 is TGTGCCAGCAGTTTTCGGACAGGGAGGTCGGAGACCCAGTACTTC. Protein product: CASSFRTGRSETQYF.

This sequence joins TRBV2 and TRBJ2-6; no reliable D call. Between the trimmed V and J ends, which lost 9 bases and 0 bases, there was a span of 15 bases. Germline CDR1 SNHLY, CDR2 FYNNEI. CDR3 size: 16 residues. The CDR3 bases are TGTGCCAGAGGCCAGGCGTTTGGCTCTGGGGCCAACGTCCTGACTTTC. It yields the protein CARGQAFGSGANVLTF.

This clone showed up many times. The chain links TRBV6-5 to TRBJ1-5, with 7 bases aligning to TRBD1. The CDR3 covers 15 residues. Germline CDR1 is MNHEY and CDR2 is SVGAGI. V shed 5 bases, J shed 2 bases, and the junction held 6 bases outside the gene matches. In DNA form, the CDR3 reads TGTGCCAGCAGTACTCGGACAGGCGGCAATCAGCCCCAGCATTTT. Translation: CASSTRTGGNQPQHF.

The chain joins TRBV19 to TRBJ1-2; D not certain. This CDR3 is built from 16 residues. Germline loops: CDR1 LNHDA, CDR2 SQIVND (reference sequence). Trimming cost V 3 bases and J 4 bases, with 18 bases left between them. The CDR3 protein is CASSIWLRGSGYGYTF. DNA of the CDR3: TGTGCCAGTAGTATTTGGCTGCGGGGATCGGGCTATGGCTACACCTTC.

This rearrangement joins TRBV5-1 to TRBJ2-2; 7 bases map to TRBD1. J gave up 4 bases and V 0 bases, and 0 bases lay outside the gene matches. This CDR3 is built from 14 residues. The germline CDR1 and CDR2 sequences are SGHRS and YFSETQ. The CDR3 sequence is CASSLAGGTGELFF. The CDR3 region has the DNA TGCGCCAGCAGCTTGGCAGGGGGCACCGGGGAGCTGTTTTTT.

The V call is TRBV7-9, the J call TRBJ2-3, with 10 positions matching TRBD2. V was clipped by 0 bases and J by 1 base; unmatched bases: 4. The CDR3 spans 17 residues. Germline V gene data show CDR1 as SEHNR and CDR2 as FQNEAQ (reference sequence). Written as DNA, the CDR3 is TGTGCCAGCAGCTTAGCCTCTAGCGGGAGAGGCACAGATACGCAGTATTTT. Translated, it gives CASSLASSGRGTDTQYF.

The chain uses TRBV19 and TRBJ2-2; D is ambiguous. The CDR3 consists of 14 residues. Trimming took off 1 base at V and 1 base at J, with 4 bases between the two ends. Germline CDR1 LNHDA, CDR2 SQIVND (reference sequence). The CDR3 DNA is TGTGCCAGTAGTATAGGCGGGAACACCGGGGAGCTGTTTTTT. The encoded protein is CASSIGGNTGELFF.

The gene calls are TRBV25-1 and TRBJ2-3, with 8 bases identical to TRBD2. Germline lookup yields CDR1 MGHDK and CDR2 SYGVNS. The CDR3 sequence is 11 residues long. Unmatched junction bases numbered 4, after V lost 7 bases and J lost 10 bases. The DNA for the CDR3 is TGTGCCAGCACGGGCGGGGGGCCGCAGTATTTT. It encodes CASTGGGPQYF.

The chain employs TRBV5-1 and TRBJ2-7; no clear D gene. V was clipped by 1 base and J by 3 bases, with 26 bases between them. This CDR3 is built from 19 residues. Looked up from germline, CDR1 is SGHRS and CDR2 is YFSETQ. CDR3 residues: CASSLHPGVVAYTDYEQYF. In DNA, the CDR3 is TGCGCCAGCAGCTTGCATCCGGGTGTGGTCGCCTACACGGACTACGAGCAGTACTTC.

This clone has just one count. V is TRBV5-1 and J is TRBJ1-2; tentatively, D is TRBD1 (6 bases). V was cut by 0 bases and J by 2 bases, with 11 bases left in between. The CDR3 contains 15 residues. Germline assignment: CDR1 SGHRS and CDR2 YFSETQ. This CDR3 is CASSLGQVTNYGYTF. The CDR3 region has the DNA TGCGCCAGCAGCTTGGGACAGGTAACCAACTATGGCTACACCTTC.

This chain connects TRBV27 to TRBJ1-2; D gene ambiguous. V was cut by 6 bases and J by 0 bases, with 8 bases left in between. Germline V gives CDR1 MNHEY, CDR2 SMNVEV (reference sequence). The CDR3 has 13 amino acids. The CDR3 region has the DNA TGTGCCAGCAGCGTGGGAGCTAACTATGGCTACACCTTC. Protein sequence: CASSVGANYGYTF.

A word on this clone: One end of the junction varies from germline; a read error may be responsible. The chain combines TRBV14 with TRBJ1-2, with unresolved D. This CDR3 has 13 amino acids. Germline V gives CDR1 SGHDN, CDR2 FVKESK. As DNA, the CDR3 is TGTGCCAGCAGCCCCGCAGCGTACTACGGCTACACCTTC. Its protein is CASSPAAYYGYTF. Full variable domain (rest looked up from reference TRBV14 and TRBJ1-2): EAGVTQFPSHSVIEKGQTVTLRCDPISGHDNLYWYRRVMGKEIKFLLHFVKESKQDESGMPNNRFLAERTGGTYSTLKVQPAELEDSGVYFCASSPAAYYGYTFGSGTRLTVV.

The CDR3 region is CASSEAASGNNEQFF. The CDR3 coding sequence is TGTGCCAGCAGTGAAGCGGCTAGCGGCAACAATGAGCAGTTCTTC. The chain joins TRBV6-1 to TRBJ2-1; 7 bases align to TRBD2. With V trimmed by 0 bases and J by 5 bases, 4 bases remained unmatched. Germline lookup yields CDR1 MNHNS and CDR2 SASEGT. The CDR3 is 15 amino acids.

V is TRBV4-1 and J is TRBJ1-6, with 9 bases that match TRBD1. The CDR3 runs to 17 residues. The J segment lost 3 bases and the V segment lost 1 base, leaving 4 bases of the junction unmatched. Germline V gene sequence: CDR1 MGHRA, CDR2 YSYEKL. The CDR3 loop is CASSQARDRDYNSPLHF. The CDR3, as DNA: TGCGCCAGCAGCCAAGCCCGGGACAGGGACTATAATTCACCCCTCCACTTT.

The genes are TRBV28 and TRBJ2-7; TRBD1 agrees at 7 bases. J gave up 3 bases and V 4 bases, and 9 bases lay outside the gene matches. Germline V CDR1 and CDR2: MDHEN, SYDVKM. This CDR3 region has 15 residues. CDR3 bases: TGTGCCAGCAGTTGGTACCAGGGGGATGACTACGAGCAGTACTTC. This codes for CASSWYQGDDYEQYF.

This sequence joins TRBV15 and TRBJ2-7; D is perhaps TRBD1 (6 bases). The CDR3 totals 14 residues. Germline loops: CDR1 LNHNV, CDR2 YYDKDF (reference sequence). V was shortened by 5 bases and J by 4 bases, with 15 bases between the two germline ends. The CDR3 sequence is CATSGLPQGYEQYF. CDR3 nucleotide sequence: TGTGCCACCAGCGGCCTCCCACAGGGTTACGAGCAGTACTTC.

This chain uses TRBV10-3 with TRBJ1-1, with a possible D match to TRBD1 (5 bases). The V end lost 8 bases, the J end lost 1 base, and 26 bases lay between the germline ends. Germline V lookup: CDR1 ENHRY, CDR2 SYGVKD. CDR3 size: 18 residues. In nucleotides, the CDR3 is TGTGCCATCGGTAAGAGTCCGGACATCAAAGCGGGGAACACTGAAGCTTTCTTT. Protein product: CAIGKSPDIKAGNTEAFF.

CDR3 region: CASSIVLGQLYGYTF. As DNA, the CDR3 is TGTGCCAGTAGTATCGTTTTGGGACAGCTTTATGGCTACACCTTC. V usage is TRBV19 and J usage is TRBJ1-2, with 7 nucleotides matching TRBD1. The CDR3 spans 15 residues. Germline V gives CDR1 LNHDA, CDR2 SQIVND (reference sequence). Trimming removed 3 bases from V and 5 bases from J; junction bases left unmatched: 9. The full variable domain, completed using reference TRBV19 and TRBJ1-2, is DGGITQSPKYLFRKEGQNVTLSCEQNLNHDAMYWYRQDPGQGLRLIYYSQIVNDFQKGDIAEGYSVSREKKESFPLTVTSAQKNPTAFYLCASSIVLGQLYGYTFGSGTRLTVV.

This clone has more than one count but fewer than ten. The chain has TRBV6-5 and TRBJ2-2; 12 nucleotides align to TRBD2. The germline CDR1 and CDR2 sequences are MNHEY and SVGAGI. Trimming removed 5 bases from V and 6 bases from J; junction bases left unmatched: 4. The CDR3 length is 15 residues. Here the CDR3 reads CASSHLAGGAGELFF. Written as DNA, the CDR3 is TGTGCCAGCAGTCATCTAGCGGGAGGGGCCGGGGAGCTGTTTTTT.